The entry below gives a single T cell receptor beta chain sequence along with its context. Its antigen is undetermined. After removal of 3 bases from V and 0 bases from J, the junction contained 8 bases not matched to a gene. The CDR3 length is 16 residues. Germline V gene sequence: CDR1 SGHRS, CDR2 YFSETQ. Genomic DNA was extracted from every available blood leukocyte. The entry originates in a study of human thymus T cells. Profiled with immunoSEQ multiplex PCR; TCRdb holds only in-frame clones, not every one. The data contain about 44,000 clones, about 93% of them seen just once; the ten biggest clones take up roughly 0.12%. Study-wide results and limits: In thymic and blood repertoires alike, V and J usage looked biased.

The chain has TRBV5-1 and TRBJ1-1; 7 bases map to TRBD1. This TCR came from a boy in the first two years of life with a congenital heart defect but otherwise immunologically healthy. The sequencing input was blood. The CDR3 spells CASSSYRQGLNTEAFF. In DNA, the CDR3 is TGCGCCAGCAGCTCATATCGACAGGGCTTGAACACTGAAGCTTTCTTT. Together with reference TRBV5-1 and TRBJ1-1, the CDR3 gives the full variable domain: KAGVTQTPRYLIKTRGQQVTLSCSPISGHRSVSWYQQTPGQGLQFLFEYFSETQRNKGNFPGRFSGRQFSNSRSEMNVSTLELGDSALYLCASSSYRQGLNTEAFFGQGTRLTVV.